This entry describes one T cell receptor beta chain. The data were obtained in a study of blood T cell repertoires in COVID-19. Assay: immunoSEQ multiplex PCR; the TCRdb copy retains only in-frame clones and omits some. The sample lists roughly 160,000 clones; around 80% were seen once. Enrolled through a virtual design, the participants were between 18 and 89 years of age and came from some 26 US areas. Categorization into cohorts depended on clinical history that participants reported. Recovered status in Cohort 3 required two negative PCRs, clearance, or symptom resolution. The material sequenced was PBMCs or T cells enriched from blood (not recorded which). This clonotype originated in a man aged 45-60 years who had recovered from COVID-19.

The CDR3 coding sequence is TGTGCCAGCACCGGTAACAGGGGACCTCCCGACGAGCAGTACTTC. Its translation: CASTGNRGPPDEQYF. The chain has TRBV6-5 and TRBJ2-7; 7 positions match TRBD1. CDR3 length: 15 amino acids. Trimming removed 7 bases from V and 5 bases from J; junction bases left unmatched: 14. CDR1 is MNHEY, CDR2 SVGAGI, per germline.